This T cell receptor (beta chain) was identified in a study of cytomegalovirus exposure and HLA in healthy donors. CDR1 is LNHDA and CDR2 is SQIVND in the germline V gene (reference sequence). The length of the CDR3 is 12 residues. The V end lost 3 bases, the J end lost 4 bases, and 6 bases lay between the germline ends. Libraries were prepared by immunoSEQ multiplex PCR; TCRdb keeps only in-frame clonotypes and omits some of them. The sample includes some 170,000 clones, around 88% of them seen just once. This clone was observed once. No antigen is known for it. Study outcomes and limitations: A list of around 150 TCR beta chains associated with cytomegalovirus was given. Reports described diagnosis of cytomegalovirus status by the classifier as highly specific and sensitive.

A 120-subject validation cohort, separate from the approximately 670-subject first cohort, supplied the donors. This sequence was found in a woman aged 18 to 35 in good health and CMV-seronegative. The gene calls are TRBV19 and TRBJ2-5; a weak D match, TRBD1 (5 bases). The sample comprised PBMCs. CDR3 amino acids: CASSIQGETQYF. CDR3 DNA: TGTGCCAGTAGTATCCAGGGAGAGACCCAGTACTTC. The full variable domain, its missing parts supplied by reference TRBV19 and TRBJ2-5, is DGGITQSPKYLFRKEGQNVTLSCEQNLNHDAMYWYRQDPGQGLRLIYYSQIVNDFQKGDIAEGYSVSREKKESFPLTVTSAQKNPTAFYLCASSIQGETQYFGPGTRLLVL.